What follows are 13 T cell receptor beta chains derived from one specimen sequenced in a study of post-analysis software for immune sequencing data (dated by TCRdb to the mid-2010s). Which antigens these TCRs recognize remains unknown. Receptors were amplified or captured by PCR. Sequencing took place on an Illumina HiSeq 2500. Unique molecular identifiers were incorporated into TCR beta cDNA libraries to reduce PCR and sequencing biases. TCRdb trimmed the raw reads at Q25, called clones with MiXCR and kept productive beta chains. Identical CDR3 protein sequences are pooled into one entry, listed with their most common genes and DNA. This sample has a few hundred thousand distinct CDR3 sequences in its table, and less than 40% of those were observed once. The ten largest clones take up approximately 6% of the sample. Broad study findings and their caveats: Patients showed significantly higher frequencies than controls for a handful of TRBV segments, among them TRBV5-6, TRBV5-1 and TRBV20-1.

Source material: blood. All receptors derive from a girl aged 2 to 17 with multiple sclerosis.

This clonotype was observed a single time. The genes are TRBV7-2 and TRBJ2-1; D not certain. The J call is uncertain, as TRBJ2-7 better fits the DNA end. This CDR3 comprises 12 residues. Germline values: CDR1 SGHTA, CDR2 FQGNSA. The CDR3 loop is CASSYTYNEQYF. The CDR3 bases are TGTGCCAGCAGCTACACCTACAATGAGCAGTACTTC.

This clonotype was counted once. The chain recombines TRBV5-1 with TRBJ2-3; TRBD2 matches at 7 bases. Trimming at V came to 4 bases and at J to 5 bases, leaving 10 bases not matched to a gene. Looked up from germline, CDR1 is SGHRS and CDR2 is YFSETQ. The CDR3 length is 15 residues. The CDR3 sequence is CASSRSGAGGDTQYF. The DNA of the CDR3 is TGCGCCAGCAGCCGAAGCGGGGCCGGCGGAGATACGCAGTATTTT.

The chain uses TRBV24-1 and TRBJ2-3, with unresolved D. Germline CDR1 KGHDR, CDR2 SFDVKD. Trimming removed 5 bases from V and 4 bases from J, with 9 bases in between. CDR3 length: 13 residues. The CDR3 bases are TGTGCCACCAGTGGGGCCCTTGCAGATACGCAGTATTTT. Residues: CATSGALADTQYF.

The chain is built from TRBV20-1 and TRBJ2-3, with 8 nucleotides matching TRBD2. CDR1 is DFQATT and CDR2 is SNEGSKA in the germline V gene (reference sequence). The CDR3 sequence is 14 residues long. V was clipped by 1 base and J by 4 bases; unmatched bases: 4. The DNA of the CDR3 is TGCAGTGCTAGAGCGGGGGGGCGGGCAGATACGCAGTATTTT. It specifies CSARAGGRADTQYF.

The gene calls are TRBV10-3 and TRBJ1-1; D not certain. The germline CDR1 and CDR2 sequences are ENHRY and SYGVKD. V lost 10 bases and J 0 bases, leaving 18 bases between the germline ends. The CDR3 length is 15 residues. CDR3 sequence reads: CATGPTGVVNTEAFF. As DNA, the CDR3 is TGTGCCACAGGCCCGACCGGGGTTGTGAACACTGAAGCTTTCTTT.

This chain links TRBV5-5 with TRBJ2-5; D call uncertain. The J call may be faulty, since TRBJ2-7 better matches the DNA end. Germline CDR1 SGHKS, CDR2 YYEKEE (reference sequence). The CDR3 contains 14 residues. CDR3 loop: CASSLSGLGNEQYF. Written as DNA, the CDR3 is TGTGCCAGCAGCTTGTCAGGCCTAGGGAACGAGCAGTACTTC.

Only a few counts were recorded for this clonotype. The V and J genes are TRBV14 and TRBJ2-3, with D tentatively TRBD1 (5 bases). CDR3 length: 13 residues. The V gene's germline CDR1 is SGHDN and CDR2 FVKESK. V lost 4 bases to trimming and J lost 6 bases, with 11 bases between them. The CDR3 sequence: CASSPARADTQYF. CDR3 coding DNA: TGTGCCAGCAGCCCCGCCAGGGCGGATACGCAGTATTTT.

Only a few counts were recorded for this clonotype. The chain combines TRBV29-1 with TRBJ1-4; D is ambiguous. Germline-derived CDR1 and CDR2 are SQVTM and ANQGSEA. The CDR3 has 13 amino acids. Trimming stripped 4 bases from V and 0 bases from J, with 6 bases between. The CDR3 loop is CSVGASTNEKLFF. In DNA form, the CDR3 reads TGCAGCGTTGGGGCGTCAACTAATGAAAAACTGTTTTTT.

This clonotype was seen once. The CDR3 region is CASSRQVTDTQYF. The CDR3 DNA reads TGCGCCAGCAGCCGACAGGTTACAGATACGCAGTATTTT. The chain has TRBV5-1 and TRBJ2-3, with D possibly TRBD1 on 6 matching bases. This CDR3 spans 13 amino acids. Per germline, CDR1 SGHRS and CDR2 YFSETQ. V was shortened by 4 bases and J by 3 bases, with 9 bases between the two germline ends.

This clonotype came up many times. The chain couples TRBV29-1 to TRBJ1-2; 9 nucleotides match TRBD1. This CDR3 spans 13 amino acids. Germline V gives CDR1 SQVTM, CDR2 ANQGSEA. The V and J ends lost 4 bases and 8 bases, in that order; junction bases with no gene match: 8. The CDR3 DNA is TGCAGCGTTGGGGGACAGGGAATTGGAGGCTACACCTTC. Protein product: CSVGGQGIGGYTF.

This clonotype was picked up a small number of times. The gene calls are TRBV7-9 and TRBJ2-7; D is possibly TRBD2 (5 bases). The CDR3 is 12 amino acids. Trimming pared 3 bases from V and 12 bases from J, leaving 15 bases between. Per the germline V gene, CDR1 is SEHNR and CDR2 is FQNEAQ (reference sequence). The CDR3 region has the DNA TGTGCCAGCAGCTTCCAGGACTCTGCGGCGTACTTC. Its protein is CASSFQDSAAYF.

This chain links TRBV18 with TRBJ1-1; D ambiguous. This CDR3 is built from 14 residues. CDR1 is KGHSH and CDR2 is LQKENI in the germline V gene. V was trimmed by 2 bases and J by 1 base, leaving 8 bases between them. DNA for the CDR3: TGTGCCAGCTCACCATTCCCCGGGAACACTGAAGCTTTCTTT. Protein sequence: CASSPFPGNTEAFF.

This chain connects TRBV29-1 to TRBJ1-2, with 9 bases matching TRBD1. The CDR3 runs 14 residues. The ends lost 6 bases at V and 6 bases at J; junction bases unmatched: 11. The germline CDR1 and CDR2 sequences are SQVTM and ANQGSEA. CDR3 loop: CSVILRTGENGYTF. The CDR3 DNA reads TGCAGCGTCATACTCAGGACAGGGGAAAATGGCTACACCTTC.